The sample holds a few counts of the clone carrying this TCR beta chain. Its antigen is not known. The entry originates in a study of CD8 T cells in ankylosing spondylitis. Regarding the study as a whole: There was reportedly significant enrichment of clones that were disease-linked in matched ankylosing spondylitis synovial fluid.

MiXCR, run by TCRdb on the 5' RACE reads, gives a single entry per CDR3 protein. The sample yields some 240,000 distinct CDR3 sequences, over 15% seen once. The CDR3 is 14 amino acids. CDR1 is SGHVS and CDR2 is FNYEAQ in the germline V gene. V was clipped by 3 bases and J by 6 bases, with 11 bases between them. What was sequenced was blood, either unsorted or a sorted T cell fraction (not recorded which). The V gene is TRBV7-6, the J gene TRBJ2-2; D is uncertain. The clonotype comes from a male donor with ankylosing spondylitis or in good health (not recorded which). CDR3 bases: TGTGCCAGCAGCTTCGGCCGGGCCCCCGGGGAGCTGTTTTTT. This sequence encodes CASSFGRAPGELFF.